Presented here are 19 T cell receptor beta chains from one specimen sequenced in a study of blood T cell repertoires in COVID-19. Assay: immunoSEQ multiplex PCR; the TCRdb copy retains only in-frame clones and omits some. The table includes some 320,000 clones, more than 85% detected once. The sample taken for sequencing was PBMCs or T cells enriched from blood (not recorded which). All receptors come from a woman in her twenties or thirties who had been exposed to COVID-19.

This clone has just a few counts. The chain joins TRBV19 to TRBJ2-1; D perhaps matches TRBD2 (6 bases). The CDR3 covers 12 residues. Trimming took 11 bases from V and 7 from J, leaving 15 bases between them. Germline V CDR1 and CDR2: LNHDA, SQIVND (reference sequence). DNA for the CDR3: TGTGCCTCCTCGCCGGGAGTTAATGAGCAGTTCTTC. It yields the protein CASSPGVNEQFF.

J is TRBJ1-1 and V is TRBV28, with D uncertain. Trimming stripped 4 bases from V and 7 bases from J, with 7 bases between. From germline, CDR1 is MDHEN and CDR2 SYDVKM. There are 11 residues in the CDR3. The CDR3 DNA follows: TGTGCCAGCAGTTACCGGTTTGAAGCTTTCTTT. This gives the protein CASSYRFEAFF.

This clone appeared a few times. The V gene is TRBV3-1 (or the pseudogene TRBV3-2), the J gene TRBJ1-2, with no clear D. The V end lost 5 bases, the J end lost 0 bases, and 19 bases lay between the germline ends. Germline CDR1 reads LGHDT; CDR2 reads YNNKEL (reference sequence). CDR3 length equals 17 residues. In DNA, the CDR3 is TGTGCCAGCAGCAGGCGCCTCTTGGCGGGATCTAACTATGGCTACACCTTC. Translation gives CASSRRLLAGSNYGYTF.

The chain links TRBV6-2 or TRBV6-3 to TRBJ2-7; TRBD2 aligns across 8 bases. From germline, CDR1 is MNHEY and CDR2 SVGEGT. Trimming at V came to 2 bases and at J to 9 bases, leaving 6 bases not matched to a gene. The CDR3 spans 13 residues. CDR3: CASSYAERGRQYF. In nucleotides, the CDR3 is TGTGCCAGCAGTTACGCGGAGCGGGGGCGGCAGTACTTC.

V is TRBV15 and J is TRBJ1-1; tentative D call: TRBD1 (5 bases). This CDR3 spans 15 amino acids. V lost 1 base and J 4 bases, leaving 13 bases between the germline ends. Germline V gives CDR1 LNHNV, CDR2 YYDKDF (reference sequence). CDR3 sequence reads: CATSRAAGGSTEAFF. The DNA of the CDR3 is TGTGCCACCAGCAGAGCAGCGGGGGGTAGCACTGAAGCTTTCTTT.

V is TRBV10-3 and J is TRBJ2-2; 8 nucleotides align to TRBD2. CDR1 ENHRY and CDR2 SYGVKD come from the germline V gene. There are 16 residues in the CDR3. J gave up 6 bases and V 3 bases, and 9 bases lay outside the gene matches. The CDR3 nucleotides are TGTGCCATCAGTGACCCGGGGGGGCTGGTGGCCGGGGAGCTGTTTTTT. Translating gives CAISDPGGLVAGELFF.

V gene TRBV7-2 combines with J gene TRBJ1-1; maybe TRBD1 (5 bases). With 7 bases removed from V and 1 base from J, the gap between germline ends came to 13 bases. The CDR3 sequence is 14 residues long. CDR1 is SGHTA and CDR2 is FQGNSA in the germline V gene. The CDR3 region is CASNRVGPNTEAFF. The CDR3 nucleotides are TGTGCCAGCAACCGTGTGGGGCCGAACACTGAAGCTTTCTTT.

The chain is built from TRBV5-1 and TRBJ1-2; 7 bases are shared with TRBD1. Trimming at V came to 4 bases and at J to 7 bases, leaving 4 bases not matched to a gene. Germline lookup yields CDR1 SGHRS and CDR2 YFSETQ. This CDR3 spans 12 amino acids. The CDR3 nucleotides read TGCGCCAGCAGCCCAGGGGGAGGTGGCTACACCTTC. This translates into CASSPGGGGYTF.

This chain uses TRBV16 with TRBJ1-1; D uncertain. V was shortened by 0 bases and J by 4 bases, with 9 bases between the two germline ends. CDR1 KGHSY and CDR2 FQNENV come from the germline V gene. The CDR3 contains 14 residues. The CDR3 DNA is TGTGCCAGCAGCCAATCTTCGGGAGGCACTGAAGCTTTCTTT. Its protein product is CASSQSSGGTEAFF.

The chain is built from TRBV5-6 and TRBJ2-6, with 10 bases that match TRBD1. Germline V CDR1 and CDR2: SGHDT, YYEEEE. The CDR3 extends over 14 amino acids. Trimming took 3 bases from V and 8 from J; bases not matched to a gene: 2. DNA for the CDR3: TGTGCCAGCAGCTGGGGACAGGGGCCCAACGTCCTGACTTTC. It specifies CASSWGQGPNVLTF.

V usage is TRBV19 and J usage is TRBJ1-5; a possible D gene is TRBD1 (5 bases). With 10 bases removed from V and 7 bases from J, the gap between germline ends came to 20 bases. Germline loops: CDR1 LNHDA, CDR2 SQIVND (reference sequence). CDR3 length: 14 amino acids. This CDR3 is CATRRGYDTQPQHF. CDR3 in DNA: TGTGCCACCCGAAGGGGCTACGACACCCAGCCCCAGCATTTT.

This clone was detected once. The J gene is TRBJ1-1, the V gene TRBV6-5; D ambiguous. This CDR3 region has 15 residues. V lost 6 bases and J lost 3, with 17 bases in between. Germline V gene sequence: CDR1 MNHEY, CDR2 SVGAGI. In DNA, the CDR3 is TGTGCCAGCAGGGTGGCGGGCCGTCTGGACACTGAAGCTTTCTTT. Its translation is CASRVAGRLDTEAFF.

The chain couples TRBV12-5 to TRBJ2-7; TRBD1 matches at 8 bases. V trimming: 6 bases; J trimming: 3 bases; junction bases outside the gene matches: 4. Per germline, CDR1 LGHNT and CDR2 FRNRAP. This CDR3 comprises 13 residues. CDR3 protein: CASGVGTGYEQYF. In DNA, the CDR3 is TGTGCTAGTGGAGTCGGGACAGGCTACGAGCAGTACTTC.

V is TRBV5-4 and J is TRBJ2-7; 8 bases are a match to TRBD1. The V and J ends lost 4 bases and 4 bases, in that order; junction bases with no gene match: 10. This CDR3 has 15 residues. Germline values: CDR1 SGHNT, CDR2 YYREEE (reference sequence). The CDR3 is CASSPDRVGSYEQYF. The DNA for the CDR3 is TGTGCCAGCAGCCCGGACAGGGTCGGCTCGTACGAGCAGTACTTC.

This CDR3 is CASSYSIPGGHNEQFF. CDR3 nucleotide sequence: TGTGCCAGCAGTTACTCGATCCCGGGGGGCCACAATGAGCAGTTCTTC. The gene calls are TRBV6-5 and TRBJ2-1, with a weak D call TRBD2 (7 bases). Trimming cost V 0 bases and J 5 bases, with 14 bases left between them. Germline CDR1 is MNHEY and CDR2 is SVGAGI. The CDR3 covers 16 residues.

The V and J genes are TRBV5-6 and TRBJ2-7, with D possibly being TRBD1 (5 bases). The CDR3 extends over 13 amino acids. Per the germline V gene, CDR1 is SGHDT and CDR2 is YYEEEE. V shed 3 bases and J shed 5 bases, with 12 bases lying between them. As DNA, the CDR3 is TGTGCCAGCAGCTGGTTGACAGAGGACGAGCAGTACTTC. Its protein is CASSWLTEDEQYF.

The chain couples TRBV12-3 or TRBV12-4 to TRBJ2-3, with TRBD2 as a possible D gene (6 bases). This CDR3 has 13 amino acids. Trimming removed 11 bases from V and 0 bases from J, with 12 bases in between. As DNA, the CDR3 is TGTGCCGGAGGGACGGTTAGCACAGATACGCAGTATTTT. As protein: CAGGTVSTDTQYF.

The chain has TRBV4-1 and TRBJ1-2; TRBD1 aligns across 9 bases. CDR3 length equals 16 residues. CDR1 is MGHRA, CDR2 YSYEKL, per germline. The junction had 10 bases not matched to a gene; V was cut back by 2 bases and J by 6 bases. The CDR3 region is CASSQPLDRGWHGYTF. CDR3 coding DNA: TGCGCCAGCAGCCAACCTCTGGACAGGGGATGGCATGGCTACACCTTC.

CDR3 nucleotide sequence: TGTGCCAGCTCACCCCTCGGAGGGAATAGCAATCAGCCCCAGCATTTT. It specifies CASSPLGGNSNQPQHF. This sequence joins TRBV18 and TRBJ1-5; D is uncertain. V lost 3 bases, J lost 0 bases, and 12 bases lay in between. The CDR3 length is 16 residues. Germline assignment: CDR1 KGHSH and CDR2 LQKENI.